This is a list of T cell receptor beta chains from one sample in a study of blood T cell repertoires in COVID-19. Assay used: immunoSEQ multiplex PCR; TCRdb lists only in-frame clones, some missing. The sample shows about 150,000 clones, more than 75% of them seen only once. Sequencing was performed on PBMCs or T cells enriched from blood (not recorded which). These receptors were taken from a woman in her forties or fifties who had recovered from COVID-19. The CDR3 runs from the conserved cysteine through the conserved F or W. D genes are given only for firm matches. Size is omitted from some rows. Given values are once, few, many or a class for expanded clones.

TRBJ2-3,TRBV7-6,TRBD1,-,TGTGCCAGCAGCTTAACGGGGGACAGGACAGATACGCAGTATTTT,CASSLTGDRTDTQYF
TRBJ1-4,TRBV5-1,-,-,TGCGCCAGCAGCATGTGGGAGGGGAAGGAAAAACTGTTTTTT,CASSMWEGKEKLFF
TRBJ2-1,TRBV19,-,-,TGTGCCAGTAGTATAGGTGCGGGTCAGGTAAGGGTCTTC,CASSIGAGQVRVF
TRBJ1-2,TRBV5-1,-,-,TGCGCCAGCAGCTTATCCCCCGACTATGGCTACACCTTC,CASSLSPDYGYTF
TRBJ2-7,TRBV7-9,-,-,TGTGCCAGCAGCTTACCGGTCACCTACGAGCAGTACTTC,CASSLPVTYEQYF
TRBJ1-2,TRBV7-6,TRBD1,-,TGTGCCAGCAGCTTAGCAGGGGGCGCAAACTATGGCTACACCTTC,CASSLAGGANYGYTF
TRBJ2-5,TRBV2,TRBD2,once,TGTGCCAGCATTACCTTAGCGGGGGGGCTTTCGGGAGAGACCCAGTACTTC,CASITLAGGLSGETQYF
TRBJ2-5,TRBV5-6,-,-,TGTGCCAGCAGCTTGGTTTCGGGGAGGCAAGAGACCCAGTACTTC,CASSLVSGRQETQYF
TRBJ1-1,TRBV30,TRBD1,-,TGTGCCTGGAGTGGGTGGACAGGGCGGAACACTGAAGCTTTCTTT,CAWSGWTGRNTEAFF
TRBJ1-1,TRBV6-6,-,-,TGTGCCAGCAGTTTGGGGGCCACTGAAGCTTTCTTT,CASSLGATEAFF
TRBJ1-2,TRBV5-4,-,-,TGTGCCAGCAGCCGACCGGGAGCGAAGGGCTACACCTTC,CASSRPGAKGYTF
TRBJ2-7,TRBV4-1,TRBD2,-,TGCGCCAGCAGCCAAGATCATGGGAGCGGGGGGGGCTCCTACGAGCAGTACTTC,CASSQDHGSGGGSYEQYF
TRBJ2-7,TRBV5-6,-,-,TGTGCCAGCAGCTTGGATAGGGGCGAGCAGTACTTC,CASSLDRGEQYF
TRBJ2-6,TRBV7-9,-,once,TGTGCCAGCAGCTTAGTCGCAGGGGTTGGGGCCAACGTCCTGACTTTC,CASSLVAGVGANVLTF
TRBJ1-2,TRBV18,TRBD1,once,TGTGCCAGCTCACCGCGACAGAATCCCGGGACAGCGCCGCGAAACTATGGCTACACCTTC,CASSPRQNPGTAPRNYGYTF
TRBJ1-1,TRBV6-5,-,once,TGTGCCACCCGGGCGGGCGGCACTGAAGCTTTCTTT,CATRAGGTEAFF
TRBJ1-2,TRBV6-2/TRBV6-3,-,-,TGTGCCAGCAGTTACCTACAGGGTGCGAGTGGCTACACCTTC,CASSYLQGASGYTF
TRBJ1-4,TRBV20-1,-,-,TGCAGTGCTACTTTTAGTGAAAAACTGTTTTTT,CSATFSEKLFF
TRBJ1-1,TRBV11-3,TRBD1,once,TGTGCCAGCAGCACACCCTCGACAGGGCGGACTGAAGCTTTCTTT,CASSTPSTGRTEAFF
TRBJ2-5,TRBV5-4,-,-,TGTGCCAGCAGCTTCAAGTCGGCCCAGTACTTC,CASSFKSAQYF
TRBJ2-4,TRBV7-2,-,-,TGTGCCAGCAGCTCCCCGGGACATCTAGCCAAAAACATTCAGTACTTC,CASSSPGHLAKNIQYF
TRBJ2-4,TRBV11-2,-,-,TGTGCCAGCAGCTTATACTCAAGCATAAACATTCAGTACTTC,CASSLYSSINIQYF
TRBJ1-1,TRBV5-1,-,-,TGCGCCAGCAGCTTGGGAGTGAACACTGAAGCTTTCTTT,CASSLGVNTEAFF
TRBJ2-3,TRBV19,TRBD1,-,TGTGCCAGTAGTATAGACAAGGACAGGGTAAGCACAGATACGCAGTATTTT,CASSIDKDRVSTDTQYF
TRBJ2-7,TRBV19,-,-,TGTGCCAGTACAGACTCTCTCTCCTACGAGCAGTACTTC,CASTDSLSYEQYF
TRBJ2-2,TRBV30,TRBD1,-,TGTGCCTGGAGTGGGACCGGGACAGGGAGAACCGGGGAGCTGTTTTTT,CAWSGTGTGRTGELFF
TRBJ2-7,TRBV6-1,-,-,TGTGCCAGCAGTGAACGGGGGATGAGGGAGCAGTACTTC,CASSERGMREQYF
TRBJ1-1,TRBV6-5,TRBD1,-,TGTGCCAGCAGTTGGACAGGGGGCCCTAACACTGAAGCTTTCTTT,CASSWTGGPNTEAFF
TRBJ2-7,TRBV6-5,-,-,TGTGCCAGCAGCCCAGGGACAATTTACTACGAGCAGTACTTC,CASSPGTIYYEQYF
TRBJ2-7,TRBV30,-,once,TGTGCCTGGAAAGCTCCGGTTACCTACGAGCAGTACTTC,CAWKAPVTYEQYF
TRBJ2-1,TRBV10-3,TRBD2,-,TGTGCCATCTCCGGGACTAGCGGGGGGCACAATGAGCAGTTCTTC,CAISGTSGGHNEQFF
TRBJ1-1,TRBV30,-,-,TGTGCCTGGAGTGTCGGGGTTCGCACTGAAGCTTTCTTT,CAWSVGVRTEAFF
TRBJ2-3,TRBV9,TRBD2,-,TGTGCCAGCAGCGTAGGTTGGCGGGGGGGCGTAGATACGCAGTATTTT,CASSVGWRGGVDTQYF
TRBJ2-5,TRBV3-1/TRBV3-2,TRBD2,-,TGTGCCAGCAGCCAAAAGTTCAGAGCGGGGGGCCAGAACCTAGAGACCCAGTACTTC,CASSQKFRAGGQNLETQYF
TRBJ2-6,TRBV7-3,TRBD1,-,TGTGCCAGCAGCTTAGGCAGGACAGGGGGCGTCGGGGCCAACGTCCTGACTTTC,CASSLGRTGGVGANVLTF
TRBJ1-4,TRBV19,-,-,TGTGCCAGTCAAAATAGGGGGTCGGACGAAAAACTGTTTTTT,CASQNRGSDEKLFF
TRBJ2-7,TRBV7-2,-,-,TGTGCCAGCAGCTTAGGGCCACCCTACGAGCAGTACTTC,CASSLGPPYEQYF
TRBJ1-6,TRBV7-2,TRBD1,-,TGTGCCAGCAGCTTCCTACAGGGGCGGCGGTATTCACCCCTCCACTTT,CASSFLQGRRYSPLHF
TRBJ1-1,TRBV2,TRBD1,-,TGTGCCAGCGGGGGAACAGGGGGCAGGACTGAAGCTTTCTTT,CASGGTGGRTEAFF
TRBJ2-7,TRBV5-5,-,-,TGTGCCAGCAGCTCGGCAGGGGGGCCGGGGTACGAGCAGTACTTC,CASSSAGGPGYEQYF
TRBJ1-2,TRBV6-5,-,-,TGTGCCAGCAGTTACTCAATCGGGGGGAACTATGGCTACACCTTC,CASSYSIGGNYGYTF
TRBJ2-7,TRBV29-1,TRBD1,-,TGCAGCGCGAGAGGACAGGGCCTCTCCTACGAGCAGTACTTC,CSARGQGLSYEQYF
TRBJ1-2,TRBV9,TRBD1,-,TGTGCCAGCAGCCCACAGACAGGGGCCCAGGGCGGCTACACCTTC,CASSPQTGAQGGYTF
TRBJ1-2,TRBV27,-,once,TGTGCCAGCAGGAGACAGAGTACGGGCCTGGCCTTC,CASRRQSTGLAF
TRBJ2-2,TRBV5-4,-,-,TGTGCCAGCAGCTCAGGGTCCGGGGAGCTGTTTTTT,CASSSGSGELFF
TRBJ2-7,TRBV6-5,TRBD2,-,TGTGCCAGCAGCGATTTGGGAGGGTACGAGCAGTACTTC,CASSDLGGYEQYF
TRBJ1-1,TRBV19,-,-,TGTGCCAGTAGTAGGGGGGAAACTGAAGCTTTCTTT,CASSRGETEAFF
TRBJ1-2,TRBV7-3,-,-,TGTGCCAGCAGCCTTGGACACGCCGGAAACTATGGCTACACCTTC,CASSLGHAGNYGYTF
TRBJ2-3,TRBV20-1,TRBD1,-,TGCAGTGCTAGTAACAGGGGGCAGACAGATACGCAGTATTTT,CSASNRGQTDTQYF
TRBJ2-2,TRBV19,-,-,TGTGCCAGTAGTATCCCGGGTCTATCGGGGTACACCGGGGAGCTGTTTTTT,CASSIPGLSGYTGELFF
TRBJ1-1,TRBV9,-,-,TGTGCCAGCAGCGGGGGGGTGAACACTGAAGCTTTCTTT,CASSGGVNTEAFF
TRBJ1-2,TRBV9,-,-,TGTGCCAGCAGCGTAGGCGGCGACGGGAGGTATGGCTACACCTTC,CASSVGGDGRYGYTF
TRBJ2-3,TRBV30,TRBD2,once,TGTGCCTGGAGTATAAGCGGGGCCAGAAATACGCAGTATTTT,CAWSISGARNTQYF